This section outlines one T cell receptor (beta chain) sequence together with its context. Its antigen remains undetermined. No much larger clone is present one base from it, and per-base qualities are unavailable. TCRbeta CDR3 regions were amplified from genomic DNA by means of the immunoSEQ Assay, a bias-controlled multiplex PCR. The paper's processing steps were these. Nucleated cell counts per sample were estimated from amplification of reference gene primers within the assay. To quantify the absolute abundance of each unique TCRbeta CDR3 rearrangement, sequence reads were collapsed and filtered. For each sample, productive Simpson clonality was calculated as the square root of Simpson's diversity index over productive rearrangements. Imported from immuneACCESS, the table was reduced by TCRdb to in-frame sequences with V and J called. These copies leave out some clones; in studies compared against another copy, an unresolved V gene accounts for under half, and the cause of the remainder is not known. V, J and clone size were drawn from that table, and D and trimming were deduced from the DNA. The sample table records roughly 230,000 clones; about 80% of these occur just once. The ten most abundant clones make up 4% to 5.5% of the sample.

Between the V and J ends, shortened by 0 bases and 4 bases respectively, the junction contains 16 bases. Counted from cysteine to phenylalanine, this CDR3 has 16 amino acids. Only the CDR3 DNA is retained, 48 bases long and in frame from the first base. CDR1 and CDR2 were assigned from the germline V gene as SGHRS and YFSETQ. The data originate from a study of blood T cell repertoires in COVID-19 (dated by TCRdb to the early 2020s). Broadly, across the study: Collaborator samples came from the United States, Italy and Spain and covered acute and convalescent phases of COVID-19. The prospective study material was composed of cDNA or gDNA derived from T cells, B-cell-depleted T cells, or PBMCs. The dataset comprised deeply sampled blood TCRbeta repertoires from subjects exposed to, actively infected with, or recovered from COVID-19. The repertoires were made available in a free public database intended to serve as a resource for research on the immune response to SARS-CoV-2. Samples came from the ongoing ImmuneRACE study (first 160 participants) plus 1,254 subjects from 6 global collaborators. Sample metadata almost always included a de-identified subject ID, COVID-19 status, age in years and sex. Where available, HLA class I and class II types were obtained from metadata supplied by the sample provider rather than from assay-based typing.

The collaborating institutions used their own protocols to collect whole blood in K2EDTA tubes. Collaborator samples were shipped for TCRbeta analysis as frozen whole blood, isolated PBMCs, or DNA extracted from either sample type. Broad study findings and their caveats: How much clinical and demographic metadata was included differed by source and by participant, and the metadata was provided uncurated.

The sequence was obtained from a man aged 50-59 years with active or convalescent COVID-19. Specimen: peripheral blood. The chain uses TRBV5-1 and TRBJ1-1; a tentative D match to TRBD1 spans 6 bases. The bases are TGCGCCAGCAGCTTGGGGAACTTACAGGGTACCACTGAAGCTTTCTTT. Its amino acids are CASSLGNLQGTTEAFF.